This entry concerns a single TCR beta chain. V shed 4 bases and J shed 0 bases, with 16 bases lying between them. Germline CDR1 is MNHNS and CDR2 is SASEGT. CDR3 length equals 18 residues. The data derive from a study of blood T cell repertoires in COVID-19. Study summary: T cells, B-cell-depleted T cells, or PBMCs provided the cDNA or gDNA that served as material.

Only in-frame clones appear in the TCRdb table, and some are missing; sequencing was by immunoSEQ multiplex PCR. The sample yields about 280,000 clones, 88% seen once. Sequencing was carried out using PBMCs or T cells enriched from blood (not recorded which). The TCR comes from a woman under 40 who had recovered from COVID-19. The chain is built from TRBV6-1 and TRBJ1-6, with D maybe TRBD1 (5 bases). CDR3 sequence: CASSAISAGRSYNSPLHF. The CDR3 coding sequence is TGTGCCAGCAGTGCCATTTCGGCAGGGCGCTCCTATAATTCACCCCTCCACTTT.